These 10 T cell receptor beta chains originate from one sample sequenced in a study of blood T cell repertoires in COVID-19. Generated by immunoSEQ multiplex PCR, the TCRdb table keeps only in-frame clones and is missing some. The table includes about 84,000 clones, roughly 80% detected once. Source material: peripheral blood. These receptors were collected from a woman older than 75 with acute or convalescent COVID-19.

J is TRBJ1-5 and V is TRBV6-6; D may be TRBD1 (6 bases). Germline CDR1 is MNHNY and CDR2 is SVGAGI (reference sequence). Trimming left V 0 bases short and J 9 bases short, with 9 bases between. This CDR3 is 13 amino acids long. The CDR3 DNA sequence: TGTGCCAGCAGTTACTCCGCGGGGGCGCCCCAGCATTTT. The encoded protein is CASSYSAGAPQHF.

This clone was counted once. V is TRBV28 and J is TRBJ2-1; 8 positions agree with TRBD2. Germline trimming cut 6 bases from V and 4 bases from J; bases unmatched to any gene: 8. The CDR3 extends over 15 amino acids. From germline, CDR1 is MDHEN and CDR2 SYDVKM. The CDR3 DNA sequence: TGTGCCAGCAGAGCCCAGCGGGGGCCTTACAATGAGCAGTTCTTC. Protein sequence: CASRAQRGPYNEQFF.

V and J are TRBV24-1 and TRBJ2-1; 8 positions match TRBD1. Germline V gene data show CDR1 as KGHDR and CDR2 as SFDVKD. There are 17 residues in the CDR3. V shed 4 bases and J 7 bases; nucleotides not matched to a gene: 14. The CDR3 protein is CATSDQGGQGGRNEQFF. The CDR3 nucleotides are TGTGCCACCAGTGACCAAGGAGGACAGGGCGGAAGGAATGAGCAGTTCTTC.

The CDR3 DNA reads TGTGCCAGCAGCACGACTAGCGGGGGTTTACTCACAGATACGCAGTATTTT. Translation gives CASSTTSGGLLTDTQYF. The chain employs TRBV9 and TRBJ2-3, with TRBD2 identical over 12 bases. The CDR3 covers 17 residues. J lost 2 bases, V lost 4 bases, and 8 bases had no gene match. Germline assignment: CDR1 SGDLS and CDR2 YYNGEE.

The chain has TRBV18 and TRBJ1-4, with D possibly being TRBD1 (6 bases). The V gene lost 4 bases and the J gene lost 8 bases, with 17 bases spanning the gap. The CDR3 is 15 amino acids. CDR1 is KGHSH, CDR2 LQKENI, per germline. The CDR3 reads CASSQETGPGEKLFF. The CDR3 DNA is TGTGCCAGCTCACAAGAGACAGGCCCGGGGGAAAAACTGTTTTTT.

CDR3 sequence: CAISGQLGRGTEAFF. CDR3 bases: TGTGCCATCAGTGGGCAGCTAGGGAGGGGAACTGAAGCTTTCTTT. The rearrangement joins TRBV10-3 to TRBJ1-1, with TRBD1 as a possible D gene (5 bases). CDR1 ENHRY and CDR2 SYGVKD come from the germline V gene. This CDR3 comprises 15 residues. With 4 bases removed from V and 5 bases from J, the gap between germline ends came to 17 bases.

This clone showed up just once. The genes are TRBV18 and TRBJ1-2, with D perhaps matching TRBD1 (6 bases). Trimming stripped 5 bases from V and 8 bases from J, with 9 bases between. Germline V gene lookup returns CDR1 KGHSH and CDR2 LQKENI. This CDR3 region has 11 residues. This chain's CDR3 is CASSSTGGYTF. The DNA of the CDR3 is TGTGCCAGCTCATCCACAGGGGGCTACACCTTC.

V usage is TRBV11-2 and J usage is TRBJ2-2; TRBD2 agrees at 7 bases. Germline values: CDR1 SGHAT, CDR2 FQNNGV. This CDR3 spans 15 amino acids. After removal of 1 base from V and 4 bases from J, the junction contained 3 bases not matched to a gene. CDR3 DNA: TGTGCCAGCAGCTTAGTTGGCGGGGGCACCGGGGAGCTGTTTTTT. It specifies CASSLVGGGTGELFF.

CDR3 in DNA: TGTGCCAGTAGTACCCTCCTCCGGACAGTGAACACTGAAGCTTTCTTT. The encoded protein is CASSTLLRTVNTEAFF. The rearrangement links TRBV19 to TRBJ1-1; possible D gene TRBD1, 6 bases. Trimming stripped 4 bases from V and 0 bases from J, with 15 bases between. Germline assignment: CDR1 LNHDA and CDR2 SQIVND (reference sequence). CDR3 size: 16 residues.

The rearrangement uses TRBV7-9 and TRBJ1-4; D not resolved. The CDR3 is 10 amino acids. The V end lost 8 bases, the J end lost 7 bases, and 5 bases lay between the germline ends. CDR1 is SEHNR and CDR2 is FQNEAQ in the germline V gene (reference sequence). The CDR3: CASGGEKLFF. Here the CDR3 DNA reads TGTGCCAGCGGAGGTGAAAAACTGTTTTTT.